This entry lists 11 T cell receptor beta chains sequenced from one sample in a study of T cells in localized non-small cell lung cancer. Produced via immunoSEQ multiplex PCR; TCRdb's table is partial and in-frame only. The table lists roughly 28,000 clones, approximately 88% of them singletons. Sequenced material: peripheral blood, taken before any cancer treatment. All receptors come from a male donor at least 60 years old with stage I lung adenocarcinoma.

This rearrangement joins TRBV19 to TRBJ1-1; D unresolved. Germline V gene data show CDR1 as LNHDA and CDR2 as SQIVND (reference sequence). The CDR3 has 14 residues. Trimming left V 7 bases short and J 2 bases short, with 14 bases between. This CDR3 reads CASKWGEGNTEAFF. CDR3 nucleotide sequence: TGTGCCAGTAAATGGGGAGAGGGAAACACTGAAGCTTTCTTT.

The rearrangement links TRBV7-6 to TRBJ2-7, with 9 positions matching TRBD1. The V and J ends lost 4 bases and 6 bases, in that order; junction bases with no gene match: 7. Germline V gives CDR1 SGHVS, CDR2 FNYEAQ. This CDR3 spans 14 amino acids. The CDR3 loop reads CASSSRTGEGEQYF. CDR3 nucleotides: TGTGCCAGCAGCTCACGGACAGGGGAGGGCGAGCAGTACTTC.

The CDR3 nucleotides read TGTGCCTGGCGGTTCACCGGGACAGCCTCCTACGAGCAGTACTTC. Its translation: CAWRFTGTASYEQYF. The rearrangement joins TRBV30 to TRBJ2-7; TRBD1 agrees at 7 bases. The CDR3 extends over 15 amino acids. J lost 0 bases, V lost 5 bases, and 10 bases had no gene match. Per germline, CDR1 GTSNPN and CDR2 SVGIG (reference sequence).

J is TRBJ2-5 and V is TRBV2; possibly TRBD1 for D (5 bases). The V gene's germline CDR1 is SNHLY and CDR2 FYNNEI. The CDR3 totals 15 residues. Trimming took off 6 bases at V and 4 bases at J, with 18 bases between the two ends. CDR3 amino acids: CASSPQETGRETQYF. The CDR3, as DNA: TGTGCCAGCAGCCCACAGGAAACAGGTCGAGAGACCCAGTACTTC.

The rearrangement links TRBV7-9 to TRBJ2-7, with D unresolved. V shed 5 bases and J shed 6 bases, with 14 bases lying between them. The germline V gene has CDR1 SEHNR and CDR2 FQNEAQ (reference sequence). This CDR3 has 13 amino acids. CDR3 bases: TGTGCCAGCAGCCCCCCCGAGCGCCCCGAGCAGTACTTC. Protein product: CASSPPERPEQYF.

This chain links TRBV5-1 with TRBJ1-1; unclear D gene. CDR3 length equals 13 residues. The germline V gene encodes CDR1 SGHRS and CDR2 YFSETQ. Trimming left V 0 bases short and J 1 base short, with 4 bases between. As DNA, the CDR3 is TGCGCCAGCAGCTTGGCTCCGAACACTGAAGCTTTCTTT. Translated, it gives CASSLAPNTEAFF.

V gene TRBV18 combines with J gene TRBJ1-1; 8 bases line up with TRBD1. The CDR3 runs to 16 residues. Per the germline V gene, CDR1 is KGHSH and CDR2 is LQKENI. The J segment lost 6 bases and the V segment lost 2 bases, leaving 11 bases of the junction unmatched. The CDR3 reads CASSPGPGGGVSEAFF. The CDR3 region has the DNA TGTGCCAGCTCACCAGGACCAGGGGGCGGTGTATCTGAAGCTTTCTTT.

This chain connects TRBV6-6 to TRBJ1-4, with D perhaps matching TRBD1 (5 bases). Between the trimmed V and J ends, which lost 6 bases and 3 bases, there was a span of 14 bases. There are 15 residues in the CDR3. The germline gives CDR1 MNHNY, CDR2 SVGAGI (reference sequence). CDR3 amino acids: CASRAGGVANEKLFF. CDR3 DNA sequence: TGTGCCAGCAGGGCCGGGGGGGTGGCTAATGAAAAACTGTTTTTT.

The genes are TRBV6-6 and TRBJ2-7; 8 bases are a match to TRBD2. With 6 bases clipped from V and 2 bases from J, the junction kept 9 bases outside the gene matches. Germline loops: CDR1 MNHNY, CDR2 SVGAGI (reference sequence). This CDR3 comprises 15 residues. The CDR3 DNA is TGTGCCAGCAGGGATAGCGGGGAAATACCCTACGAGCAGTACTTC. Its translation is CASRDSGEIPYEQYF.

This chain connects TRBV10-3 to TRBJ1-1; 10 nucleotides line up with TRBD1. With 3 bases clipped from V and 4 bases from J, the junction kept 11 bases outside the gene matches. This CDR3 has 17 residues. The germline V gene has CDR1 ENHRY and CDR2 SYGVKD. The CDR3 sequence is CAISDQGQGLGGTEAFF. Here the CDR3 DNA reads TGTGCCATCAGTGATCAGGGACAGGGGCTTGGAGGCACTGAAGCTTTCTTT.

This chain links TRBV28 with TRBJ1-2, with 9 bases matching TRBD1. The V segment lost 6 bases and the J segment 8 bases; nucleotides outside the gene matches: 10. Germline CDR1 MDHEN, CDR2 SYDVKM. This CDR3 spans 14 amino acids. CDR3 DNA: TGTGCCAGCAGCCCACGGAACAGGGGGCGGGGCTACACCTTC. The encoded protein is CASSPRNRGRGYTF.